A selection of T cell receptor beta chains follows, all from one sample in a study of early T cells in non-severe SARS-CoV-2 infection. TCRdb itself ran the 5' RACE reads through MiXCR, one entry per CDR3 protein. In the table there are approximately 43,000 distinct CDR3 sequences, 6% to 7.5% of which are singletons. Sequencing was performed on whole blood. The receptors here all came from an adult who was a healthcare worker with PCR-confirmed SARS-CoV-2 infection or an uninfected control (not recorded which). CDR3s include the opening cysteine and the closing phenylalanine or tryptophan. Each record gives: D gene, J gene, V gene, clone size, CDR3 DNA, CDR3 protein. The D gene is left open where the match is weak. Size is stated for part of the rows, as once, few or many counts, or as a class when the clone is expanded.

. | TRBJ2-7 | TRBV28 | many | TGTGCCAGCAGTCTGACACCAGTCTCCTACGAGCAGTACTTC | CASSLTPVSYEQYF
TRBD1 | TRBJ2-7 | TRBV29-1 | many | TGCAGCGTTGAGATCGGAGGGGGACAGGCGACCTACGAGCAGTACTTC | CSVEIGGGQATYEQYF
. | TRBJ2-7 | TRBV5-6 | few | TGTGCCAGCAGCTTGTCCCACCGGGACACTGACGAGCAGTACTTC | CASSLSHRDTDEQYF
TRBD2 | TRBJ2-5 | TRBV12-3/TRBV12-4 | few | TGTGCCAGCAGTTTTCGGACTAGCGGGGTGGAGACCCAGTACTTC | CASSFRTSGVETQYF
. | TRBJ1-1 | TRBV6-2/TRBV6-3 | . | TGTGCCAGCACCACTGAGGGGCCGACCACTGAAGCTTTCTTT | CASTTEGPTTEAFF
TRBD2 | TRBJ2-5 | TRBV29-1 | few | TGCAGCGCCGATACACTAGCGGTGGAAGAGACCCAGTACTTC | CSADTLAVEETQYF
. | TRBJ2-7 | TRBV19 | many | TGTGCCAGTAGTCCTCTGGGCGGCTACGAGCAGTACTTC | CASSPLGGYEQYF
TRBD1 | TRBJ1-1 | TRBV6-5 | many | TGTGCCAGCAGTTCGCCTCCCGGGACAGGGATGAACACTGAAGCTTTCTTT | CASSSPPGTGMNTEAFF
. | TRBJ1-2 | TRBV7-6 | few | TGTGCCAGCAGCCATCAGGGAGAAAGCTACACCTTC | CASSHQGESYTF
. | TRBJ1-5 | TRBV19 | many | TGTGCCAGTAGTATGAGGTCTAGCAATCAGCCCCAGCATTTT | CASSMRSSNQPQHF
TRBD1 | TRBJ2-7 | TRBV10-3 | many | TGTGCCATCAGTGACCCGACAGGGGTCGAGCAGTACTTC | CAISDPTGVEQYF
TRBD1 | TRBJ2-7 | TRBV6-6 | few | TGTGCCAGCAGTTACTCGGGACCGAGGACAGGCTCCCGCGAGCAGTACTTC | CASSYSGPRTGSREQYF
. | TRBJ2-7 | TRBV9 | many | TGTGCCAGCAGCGTAGGGGAGGCGACCTACGAGCAGTACTTC | CASSVGEATYEQYF
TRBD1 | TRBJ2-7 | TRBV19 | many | TGTGCCAGTAGTCCGCTCCCGGGACAGGGAGGGACAACCTACGAGCAGTACTTC | CASSPLPGQGGTTYEQYF
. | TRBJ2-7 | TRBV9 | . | TGTGCCAGCAGCCTTAACCGGGGGCCCTACGAGCAGTACTTC | CASSLNRGPYEQYF
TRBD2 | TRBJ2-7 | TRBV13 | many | TGTGCCAGCAGCTTAGGGGGTTTAGCGGGGGCCTCGTACTTC | CASSLGGLAGASYF
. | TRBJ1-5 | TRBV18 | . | TGTGCCAGCTCACCCACTACCAATCAGCCCCAGCATTTT | CASSPTTNQPQHF
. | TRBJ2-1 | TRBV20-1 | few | TGCAGTGCTCAGGTCCCATTTCCTTTTAATGAGCAGTTCTTC | CSAQVPFPFNEQFF
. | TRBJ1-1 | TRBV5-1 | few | TGCGCCAGCAGTAACGGGATGAACACTGAAGCTTTCTTT | CASSNGMNTEAFF
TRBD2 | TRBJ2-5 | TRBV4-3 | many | TGCGCCAGCAGCCGCGGACTAGCGGGGGCGGAGACCCAGTACTTC | CASSRGLAGAETQYF
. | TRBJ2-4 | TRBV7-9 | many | TGTGCCAGCAGCTTAGGCGGGGGCCAAGCCAAAAACATTCAGTACTTC | CASSLGGGQAKNIQYF
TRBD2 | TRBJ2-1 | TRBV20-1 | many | TGCAGTGGATCCCGGGGGGACTCCTACAATGAGCAGTTCTTC | CSGSRGDSYNEQFF
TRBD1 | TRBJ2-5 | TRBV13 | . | TGTGCCAGCAGCTTAGGACCACAGGGGGAGACCCAGTACTTC | CASSLGPQGETQYF
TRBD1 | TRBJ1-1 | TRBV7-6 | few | TGTGCCAGCAGCTTAGGGCAGGGGGCTAACATGAACACTGAAGCTTTCTTT | CASSLGQGANMNTEAFF
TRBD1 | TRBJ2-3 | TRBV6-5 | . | TGTGCCAGCACCCCCCGAGGGACAGGGATCCCGACTAGCACAGATACGCAGTATTTT | CASTPRGTGIPTSTDTQYF
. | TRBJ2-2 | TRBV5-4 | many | TGTGCCAGCAGCGCTGGGGGGGCCAGAAGCACCGGGGAGCTGTTTTTT | CASSAGGARSTGELFF
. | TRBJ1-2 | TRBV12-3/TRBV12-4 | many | TGTGCCAGCAGTTTATGGAGGGCAGTCAACTATGGCTACACCTTC | CASSLWRAVNYGYTF
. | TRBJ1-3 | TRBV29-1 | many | TGCAGCGTTGGGATGTTATCGGGAAACACCATATATTTT | CSVGMLSGNTIYF
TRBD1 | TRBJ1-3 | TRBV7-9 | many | TGTGCCAGCAGCTTAGGCCAGGGGGCGAGTGGAAACACCATATATTTT | CASSLGQGASGNTIYF
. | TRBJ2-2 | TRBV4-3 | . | TGCGCCAGCAGCCAAGACCGGACCGGGGAGCTGTTTTTT | CASSQDRTGELFF
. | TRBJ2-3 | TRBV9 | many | TGTGCCAGCAGCGTAGTGGGTAGCAAAGATACGCAGTATTTT | CASSVVGSKDTQYF
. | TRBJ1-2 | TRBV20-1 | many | TGCAGTGCAGCTAGTGGGGGTAACTATGGCTACACCTTC | CSAASGGNYGYTF
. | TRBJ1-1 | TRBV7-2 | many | TGTGCCAGCAGCTTATTAACAGAAAACACTGAAGCTTTCTTT | CASSLLTENTEAFF
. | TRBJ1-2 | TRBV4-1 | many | TGCGCCAGCAGCCAAGCGGCAAACTATGGCTACACCTTC | CASSQAANYGYTF
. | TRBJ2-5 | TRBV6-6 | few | TGTGCCAGCAGTTACGTTCGCGAGACCCAGTACTTC | CASSYVRETQYF
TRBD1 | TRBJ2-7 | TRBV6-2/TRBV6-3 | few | TGTGCCAGCAGCAATTTGGGACAGACCTACGAGCAGTACTTC | CASSNLGQTYEQYF
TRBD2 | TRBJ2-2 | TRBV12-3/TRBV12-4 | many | TGTGCCAGCAGTTGGAGTAGCGGGGGCCAGAACACCGGGGAGCTGTTTTTT | CASSWSSGGQNTGELFF
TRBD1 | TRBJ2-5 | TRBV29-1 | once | TGCAGCGTAGAACAGGGGTTTGGAGAGACCCAGTACTTC | CSVEQGFGETQYF
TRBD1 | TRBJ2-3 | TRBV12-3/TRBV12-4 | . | TGTGCCAGCAGTCGGGCCGTAGGGGGCCCAGATACGCAGTATTTT | CASSRAVGGPDTQYF
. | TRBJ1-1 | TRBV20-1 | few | TGCAGTGCTAGGAGGCCCTCCACTGAAGCTTTCTTT | CSARRPSTEAFF
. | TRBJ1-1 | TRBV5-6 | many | TGTGCCAGCAGCTTCTCTAGGACTGAAGCTTTCTTT | CASSFSRTEAFF
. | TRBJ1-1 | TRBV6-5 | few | TGTGCCAGCAGTTACTCGAGGAGAACTGAAGCTTTCTTT | CASSYSRRTEAFF
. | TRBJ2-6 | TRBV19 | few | TGTGCCAGTAGACCCCCCGGGGGCGCAACCAACGTCCTGACTTTC | CASRPPGGATNVLTF
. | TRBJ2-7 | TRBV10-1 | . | TGCGCCAGCAGTGAAAGCGACAGAGCCTACGAGCAGTACTTC | CASSESDRAYEQYF
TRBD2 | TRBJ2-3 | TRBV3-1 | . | TGTGCCAGCAGCCAGTATCAGCGGGGGGCAGATACGCAGTATTTT | CASSQYQRGADTQYF
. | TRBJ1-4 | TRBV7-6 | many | TGTGCCAGCAGCGGCGCTAATTGGGCGAATGAAAAACTGTTTTTT | CASSGANWANEKLFF
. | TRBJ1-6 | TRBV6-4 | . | TGTGCCAGCAGTCAAGGGGGTGTTTCACCCCTCCACTTT | CASSQGGVSPLHF
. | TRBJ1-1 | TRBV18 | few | TGTGCCAGCTCACCACTCGGGGGTACTGAAGCTTTCTTT | CASSPLGGTEAFF
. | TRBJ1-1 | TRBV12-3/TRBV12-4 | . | TGTGCCAGTCTGACAGTTATCCGAGCTTGGAACACTGAAGCTTTCTTT | CASLTVIRAWNTEAFF
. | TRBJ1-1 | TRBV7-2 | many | TGTGCCAGCAGCTTAGAGGGTCTGGCCGAAGCTTTCTTT | CASSLEGLAEAFF
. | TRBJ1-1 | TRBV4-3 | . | TGCGCCAGCAGCCGAACGACAGGACCGGGCACTGAAGCTTTCTTT | CASSRTTGPGTEAFF
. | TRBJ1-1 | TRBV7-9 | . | TGTGCCAGCAGCTTATTAGTAGGAGTCGAAGCTTTCTTT | CASSLLVGVEAFF
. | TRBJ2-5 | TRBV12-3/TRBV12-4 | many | TGTGCCAGCAGCCTATGGGCACCGAAAGAGACCCAGTACTTC | CASSLWAPKETQYF
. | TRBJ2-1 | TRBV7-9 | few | TGTGCCAGCAGCCCTCACCGGGCGGGCCGGAGTGAGCAGTTCTTC | CASSPHRAGRSEQFF
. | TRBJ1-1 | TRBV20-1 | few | TGCAGTGCTAGGAGGGGGGGCGAAGGCACTGAAGCTTTCTTT | CSARRGGEGTEAFF
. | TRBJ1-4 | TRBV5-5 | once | TGTGCCAGCACCTTAATAGGGAGGGAAAATGAAAAACTGTTTTTT | CASTLIGRENEKLFF
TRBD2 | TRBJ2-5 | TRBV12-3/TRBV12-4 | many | TGTGCCAGCACCAAGACTAGCGGGGACGAGACCCAGTACTTC | CASTKTSGDETQYF